Described below is a single T cell receptor beta chain sequence and its context. This record comes from a study of T cell changes during pregnancy in multiple sclerosis. The repertoire was sequenced with immunoSEQ multiplex PCR; TCRdb's copy has only in-frame clones and lacks some. The sample includes tens of thousands of clones, approximately 90% of them seen just once. Germline V gene sequence: CDR1 SQVTM, CDR2 ANQGSEA. J lost 1 base, V lost 0 bases, and 5 bases had no gene match. The CDR3 has 15 amino acids. The chain uses TRBV29-1 and TRBJ2-7, with TRBD2 matching over 8 bases. This sequence was found in a female donor in good health, enrolled as a control in a pregnancy study. This specimen consisted of CD8+ T cells from peripheral blood mononuclear cells, obtained after pregnancy. This CDR3 is CSVEDGTRGSYEQYF. The CDR3 DNA is TGCAGCGTTGAAGATGGGACTAGGGGGTCCTACGAGCAGTACTTC.